This section outlines one TCR beta chain sequence together with its context. MiXCR was run by TCRdb on the PCR reads, yielding one entry per CDR3 protein. The profile shows around 100,000 distinct CDR3 sequences, roughly 51% of them singletons. This record belongs to a study of CDR3 diversity in severe acne. The V segment lost 7 bases and the J segment 0 bases; nucleotides outside the gene matches: 5. Germline lookup yields CDR1 SQVTM and CDR2 ANQGSEA. This CDR3 comprises 13 residues. This chain uses TRBV29-1 with TRBJ2-7, with TRBD1 matching 8 bases. Material for sequencing was blood. The receptor's source is a male donor with acne. In DNA form, the CDR3 reads TGCAGCGGCCGGGACAGGACCTCCTACGAGCAGTACTTC. It yields the protein CSGRDRTSYEQYF.